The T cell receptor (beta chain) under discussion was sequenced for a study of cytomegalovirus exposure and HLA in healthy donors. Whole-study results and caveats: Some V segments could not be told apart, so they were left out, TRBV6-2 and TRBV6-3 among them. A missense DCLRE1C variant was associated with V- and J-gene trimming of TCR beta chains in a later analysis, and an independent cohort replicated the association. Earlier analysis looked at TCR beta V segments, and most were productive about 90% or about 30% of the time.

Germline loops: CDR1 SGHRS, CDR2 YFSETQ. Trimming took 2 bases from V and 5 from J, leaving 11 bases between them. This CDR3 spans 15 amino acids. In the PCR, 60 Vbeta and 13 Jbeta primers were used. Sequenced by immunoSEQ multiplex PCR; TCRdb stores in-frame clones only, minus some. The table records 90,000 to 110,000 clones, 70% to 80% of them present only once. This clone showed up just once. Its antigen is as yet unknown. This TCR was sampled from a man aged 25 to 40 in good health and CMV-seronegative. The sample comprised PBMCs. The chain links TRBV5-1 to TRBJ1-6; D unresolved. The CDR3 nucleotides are TGCGCCAGCAGCTTAATGAGGGATCATAATTCACCCCTCCACTTT. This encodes CASSLMRDHNSPLHF. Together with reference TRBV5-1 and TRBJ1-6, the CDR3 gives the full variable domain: KAGVTQTPRYLIKTRGQQVTLSCSPISGHRSVSWYQQTPGQGLQFLFEYFSETQRNKGNFPGRFSGRQFSNSRSEMNVSTLELGDSALYLCASSLMRDHNSPLHFGNGTRLTVT.